Here is one T cell receptor (beta chain) with its context. RNA transcripts gave rise to amplified TCR beta CDR3 regions. The HTBI set primed first-round TCR CDR3 RT-PCR. MiXCR was run by TCRdb on the multiplex PCR reads, yielding one entry per CDR3 protein. The sample comprises 600,000 to 750,000 distinct CDR3 sequences, 17% of which are singletons, and around a sixth rests with the top ten. This specimen belongs to a study of T cells in Graves' hyperthyroidism and ophthalmopathy. The CDR3 sequence is 14 residues long. Germline V gives CDR1 SGHRS, CDR2 YFSETQ. The V and J ends lost 0 bases and 4 bases respectively, with 10 bases between them.

This TCR came from a man in his forties or fifties with Graves' hyperthyroidism. The V gene is TRBV5-1, the J gene TRBJ1-1; D perhaps matches TRBD1 (6 bases). Input material: blood. CDR3 nucleotides: TGCGCCAGCAGCTTGGGGGAGGGGGTCACTGAAGCTTTCTTT. This codes for CASSLGEGVTEAFF.